A selection of T cell receptor beta chains follows, all from one sample in a study of T cell responses to AZD1222 COVID-19 vaccine. Produced via immunoSEQ multiplex PCR; TCRdb's table is partial and in-frame only. The sample contains about 180,000 clones, 85% to 90% of which appear only once. This sample comprised peripheral blood, obtained on day 0 of AZD1222 vaccination. The receptors derive from an adult in good health. The CDR3 runs from the conserved cysteine through the conserved F or W. D genes are given only for firm matches. Not every row has a clone size; where given, it reads once, few, many or a size class.

TRBV6-5	.	TRBJ1-1	once	CASSFFRDWNTEAFF	TGTGCCAGCAGTTTCTTCAGGGACTGGAACACTGAAGCTTTCTTT
TRBV30	.	TRBJ2-4	once	CAWTPAQKNIQYF	TGTGCCTGGACCCCGGCGCAAAAAAACATTCAGTACTTC
TRBV6-5	.	TRBJ1-1	.	CASSKWGIEAFF	TGTGCCAGCAGTAAATGGGGGATTGAAGCTTTCTTT
TRBV7-9	TRBD1	TRBJ1-1	.	CASSLGWGQMNTEAFF	TGTGCCAGCAGCTTAGGGTGGGGACAGATGAACACTGAAGCTTTCTTT
TRBV18	TRBD1	TRBJ2-3	.	CASSGDRASTDTQYF	TGTGCCAGCTCCGGAGACAGGGCCAGCACAGATACGCAGTATTTT
TRBV13	.	TRBJ2-1	.	CASSQRTRSLSNEQFF	TGTGCCAGCAGCCAAAGAACTAGGTCTTTATCCAATGAGCAGTTCTTC
TRBV7-2	.	TRBJ2-7	.	CASSLGLSEQYF	TGTGCCAGCAGCTTAGGACTCTCCGAGCAGTACTTC
TRBV3-1/TRBV3-2	TRBD1	TRBJ1-3	.	CASSPTFIDRVNSGNTIYF	TGTGCCAGCAGCCCAACTTTTATCGACAGGGTCAACTCTGGAAACACCATATATTTT
TRBV7-7	.	TRBJ2-3	.	CASSLMEYHTDTQYF	TGTGCTAGCAGCTTAATGGAATACCACACAGATACGCAGTATTTT
TRBV9	TRBD1	TRBJ1-1	.	CASSVDIGTGGTEAFF	TGTGCCAGCAGCGTAGATATCGGGACAGGGGGAACTGAAGCTTTCTTT
TRBV5-1	.	TRBJ1-5	.	CASRTTDRYVQPQHF	TGCGCCAGCAGGACTACTGACAGATATGTACAGCCCCAGCATTTT
TRBV18	TRBD2	TRBJ2-7	few	CASSPGTSGYEQYF	TGTGCCAGCTCACCCGGGACTAGCGGCTACGAGCAGTACTTC
TRBV28	TRBD1	TRBJ2-5	.	CASSLSGTGPTQETQYF	TGTGCCAGCAGTTTATCCGGGACAGGGCCCACCCAAGAGACCCAGTACTTC
TRBV2	TRBD1	TRBJ2-7	few	CASSWTGVFNEQYF	TGTGCCAGCAGCTGGACAGGAGTCTTTAACGAGCAGTACTTC
TRBV11-2	.	TRBJ2-1	few	CASSEGGRRYNEQFF	TGTGCCAGCAGCGAGGGGGGGAGGCGGTACAATGAGCAGTTCTTC